Shown below are 31 T cell receptor beta chains from a single sample sequenced in a study of CD8+ T cells in alopecia areata. Extracted RNA was reverse transcribed into cDNA, the sequencing template. TCRdb's table, derived via immunoSEQ multiplex PCR, lists solely in-frame clones and lacks some. The data contain approximately 180,000 clones, approximately 70% of them singletons. This specimen consisted of CD8+ T cells sorted from blood, obtained at week 0. The receptors stem from a human donor with alopecia areata.

This chain joins TRBV7-9 and TRBJ1-5; D unclear. The CDR3 has 14 residues. CDR1 and CDR2 (germline): SEHNR, FQNEAQ (reference sequence). V was shortened by 8 bases and J by 1 base, with 12 bases between the two germline ends. In DNA form, the CDR3 reads TGTGCCAGCTCGATCGGCGTGAGCAATCAGCCCCAGCATTTT. Its protein product is CASSIGVSNQPQHF. Drawing the rest from reference TRBV7-9 and TRBJ1-5, the complete variable domain is DTGVSQNPRHKITKRGQNVTFRCDPISEHNRLYWYRQTLGQGPEFLTYFQNEAQLEKSRLLSDRFSAERPKGSFSTLEIQRTEQGDSAMYLCASSIGVSNQPQHFGDGTRLSIL.

This clone was recorded only once. The chain joins TRBV12-5 to TRBJ1-2; 12 bases agree with TRBD1. V dropped 5 bases and J dropped 4; count of bases not matched to a gene: 8. CDR1 is LGHNT, CDR2 FRNRAP, per germline. CDR3 size: 16 residues. The CDR3 DNA reads TGTGCTAGTGGTCCAGGGACAGGGGGCGCCTCCTATGGCTACACCTTC. Amino acids: CASGPGTGGASYGYTF. The variable domain in full, completed from reference TRBV12-5 and TRBJ1-2, reads DARVTQTPRHKVTEMGQEVTMRCQPILGHNTVFWYRQTMMQGLELLAYFRNRAPLDDSGMPKDRFSAEMPDATLATLKIQPSEPRDSAVYFCASGPGTGGASYGYTFGSGTRLTVV.

The rearrangement uses TRBV5-1 and TRBJ2-7; D gene unclear. Germline CDR1 SGHRS, CDR2 YFSETQ. The CDR3 is 11 residues long. The V end lost 0 bases, the J end lost 7 bases, and 5 bases lay between the germline ends. The CDR3 spells CASSLEQEQYF. DNA of the CDR3: TGCGCCAGCAGCTTGGAACAGGAGCAGTACTTC.

This rearrangement joins TRBV6-5 to TRBJ2-1, with 10 nucleotides matching TRBD2. The germline CDR1 and CDR2 sequences are MNHEY and SVGAGI. This CDR3 contains 14 residues. J gave up 7 bases and V 6 bases, and 6 bases lay outside the gene matches. The CDR3, as DNA: TGTGCCAGCAGCAGCGGGGGGGCATTGAATGAGCAGTTCTTC. Protein product: CASSSGGALNEQFF.

A note on this clone: Compared with germline, one end of the junction differs, possibly owing to a read error. The chain recombines TRBV13 with TRBJ1-1; no reliable D call. The CDR3 sequence is 14 residues long. CDR1 is PRHDT and CDR2 is FYEKMQ in the germline V gene (reference sequence). CDR3: CASSLGSRGTEAFF. For the CDR3, the DNA is TGTGCCAGCAGCCTAGGGAGCCGGGGCACTGAAGCTTTCTTT.

This chain links TRBV4-1 with TRBJ2-7; D is unresolved. V was cut by 0 bases and J by 0 bases, with 6 bases left in between. The germline V gene encodes CDR1 MGHRA and CDR2 YSYEKL. The CDR3 consists of 14 residues. CDR3 nucleotides: TGCGCCAGCAGCCAAGATTTAAGCTCCTACGAGCAGTACTTC. Translated: CASSQDLSSYEQYF.

V is TRBV29-1 and J is TRBJ1-2; 7 bases are a match to TRBD1. This CDR3 has 15 residues. V lost 3 bases, J lost 7 bases, and 14 bases stayed unmatched. From germline, CDR1 is SQVTM and CDR2 ANQGSEA. CDR3 nucleotide sequence: TGCAGCGTTGATGATTGGGACAGATTAGCGGGTGGCTACACCTTC. Translated, it gives CSVDDWDRLAGGYTF.

The V gene is TRBV20-1, the J gene TRBJ1-1; D unclear. In germline, CDR1 is DFQATT, CDR2 SNEGSKA (reference sequence). The V gene lost 6 bases and the J gene lost 8 bases, with 13 bases spanning the gap. This CDR3 is 11 amino acids long. The CDR3 reads CSALRLGEAFF. DNA for the CDR3: TGCAGTGCCCTAAGACTGGGAGAAGCTTTCTTT.

The rearrangement links TRBV7-9 to TRBJ2-3; tentatively, D is TRBD1 (6 bases). CDR1 is SEHNR, CDR2 FQNEAQ, per germline (reference sequence). The CDR3 spans 14 residues. The V end was cut by 0 bases, the J end by 9 bases, with 13 bases between. This CDR3 reads CASSLAQRDITQYF. The CDR3 DNA follows: TGTGCCAGCAGCTTAGCCCAAAGGGACATAACGCAGTATTTT.

The J gene is TRBJ2-7, the V gene TRBV6-5, with 12 bases aligning to TRBD1. V shed 7 bases, J shed 4 bases, and the junction held 8 bases outside the gene matches. CDR1 is MNHEY, CDR2 SVGAGI, per germline. The CDR3 runs 15 residues. CDR3 sequence: CASNSPGQGAYEQYF. Here the CDR3 DNA reads TGTGCCAGCAATTCACCGGGACAGGGGGCTTACGAGCAGTACTTC.

The sample holds one count of this clone. V gene TRBV2 combines with J gene TRBJ1-4; D remains ambiguous. Germline V lookup: CDR1 SNHLY, CDR2 FYNNEI. Trimming took 8 bases from V and 8 from J, leaving 6 bases between them. The CDR3 spans 10 residues. As DNA, the CDR3 is TGTGCCAGCTTTCAGGAAAAACTGTTTTTT. This codes for CASFQEKLFF. The full variable domain, rest sourced from reference TRBV2 and TRBJ1-4, is EPEVTQTPSHQVTQMGQEVILRCVPISNHLYFYWYRQILGQKVEFLVSFYNNEISEKSEIFDDQFSVERPDGSNFTLKIRSTKLEDSAMYFCASFQEKLFFGSGTQLSVL.

CDR3 protein: CATSREGQSYGYTF. CDR3 sequence (DNA): TGTGCCACCAGCAGAGAGGGGCAGTCCTATGGCTACACCTTC. This rearrangement joins TRBV15 to TRBJ1-2; D perhaps matches TRBD1 (5 bases). The germline V and J ends were trimmed by 0 bases and 4 bases, with 9 bases remaining between them. The germline gives CDR1 LNHNV, CDR2 YYDKDF (reference sequence). There are 14 residues in the CDR3.

The genes are TRBV7-6 and TRBJ2-7; D is ambiguous. There are 12 residues in the CDR3. V was cut by 5 bases and J by 9 bases, with 14 bases left in between. Germline V gene data show CDR1 as SGHVS and CDR2 as FNYEAQ. The CDR3 loop reads CASSPLGAPQYF. CDR3 DNA sequence: TGTGCCAGCAGCCCCCTGGGCGCCCCGCAGTACTTC.

In its sample, this clone was seen a few times. This chain joins TRBV29-1 and TRBJ1-1; D unresolved. There are 13 residues in the CDR3. Looked up from germline, CDR1 is SQVTM and CDR2 is ANQGSEA. The V end lost 4 bases, the J end lost 0 bases, and 9 bases lay between the germline ends. Here the CDR3 reads CSVGSGLNTEAFF. CDR3 sequence (DNA): TGCAGCGTTGGGTCAGGACTGAACACTGAAGCTTTCTTT.

CDR3 sequence: CASSYAPGQGPDTQYF. The CDR3 nucleotides read TGTGCCAGCAGTTACGCCCCGGGACAGGGCCCAGATACGCAGTATTTT. The rearrangement uses TRBV6-5 and TRBJ2-3, with 9 bases matching TRBD1. The germline CDR1 and CDR2 sequences are MNHEY and SVGAGI. The V gene end was trimmed by 2 bases and the J gene end by 4 bases; junction bases not matched to a gene: 7. CDR3 length: 16 amino acids.

V gene TRBV18 combines with J gene TRBJ1-5; no clear D gene. CDR1 is KGHSH, CDR2 LQKENI, per germline. The CDR3 loop spans 14 amino acids. Trimming pared 6 bases from V and 0 bases from J, leaving 9 bases between. The CDR3 spells CASSGRRSNQPQHF. DNA for the CDR3: TGTGCCAGCTCCGGCAGACGTAGCAATCAGCCCCAGCATTTT.

In nucleotides, the CDR3 is TGTGCTATCCGGGACACCAACTATGGCTACACCTTC. This codes for CAIRDTNYGYTF. The rearrangement uses TRBV6-5 and TRBJ1-2; tentative D call: TRBD1 (6 bases). This CDR3 is built from 12 residues. Per germline, CDR1 MNHEY and CDR2 SVGAGI.

The rearrangement joins TRBV14 to TRBJ2-1; possibly TRBD1 for D (5 bases). The V gene lost 4 bases and the J gene lost 0 bases, with 10 bases spanning the gap. Germline V gene sequence: CDR1 SGHDN, CDR2 FVKESK. CDR3 length: 15 amino acids. This CDR3 is CASSRGQISYNEQFF. The CDR3 bases are TGTGCCAGCAGCCGTGGACAAATCTCCTACAATGAGCAGTTCTTC.

The gene calls are TRBV5-1 and TRBJ2-7; D might be TRBD1 (6 bases). V was clipped by 0 bases and J by 4 bases, with 11 bases between them. There are 14 residues in the CDR3. The germline V gene encodes CDR1 SGHRS and CDR2 YFSETQ. Here the CDR3 reads CASSLAGQGYEQYF. The CDR3 DNA reads TGCGCCAGCAGCTTGGCCGGGCAGGGGTACGAGCAGTACTTC.

The CDR3 nucleotides read TGTGCCAGTCAGTCGGACAACTCCTACAATGAGCAGTTCTTC. This translates into CASQSDNSYNEQFF. This chain links TRBV7-2 with TRBJ2-1; weak D call: TRBD1 (5 bases). The CDR3 is 14 residues long. Trimming stripped 9 bases from V and 0 bases from J, with 12 bases between. Germline assignment: CDR1 SGHTA and CDR2 FQGNSA.

J is TRBJ2-7 and V is TRBV29-1; tentatively, D is TRBD2 (6 bases). The CDR3 contains 14 residues. V lost 3 bases and J lost 4, with 16 bases in between. CDR1 is SQVTM and CDR2 is ANQGSEA in the germline V gene. Here the CDR3 reads CSVDRLAGNYEQYF. For the CDR3, the DNA is TGCAGCGTTGATCGCTTGGCGGGGAATTACGAGCAGTACTTC.

The V call is TRBV9, the J call TRBJ2-3; D is ambiguous. This CDR3 spans 11 amino acids. In germline, CDR1 is SGDLS, CDR2 YYNGEE. V was trimmed by 5 bases and J by 8 bases, leaving 9 bases between them. CDR3 protein: CASRSDRTQYF. CDR3 DNA sequence: TGTGCCAGCAGGTCTGACCGTACGCAGTATTTT.

The chain links TRBV30 to TRBJ2-7, with 7 bases identical to TRBD1. The trim removed 4 bases at V and 7 bases at J, leaving 13 bases unmatched. The CDR3 length is 14 residues. Germline V gene lookup returns CDR1 GTSNPN and CDR2 SVGIG (reference sequence). In nucleotides, the CDR3 is TGTGCCTGGACCGGGACAGAGTCTTTCGGGGAGCAGTACTTC. Its protein product is CAWTGTESFGEQYF.

The chain links TRBV7-6 to TRBJ1-1; D gene ambiguous. CDR1 is SGHVS, CDR2 FNYEAQ, per germline. V was shortened by 1 base and J by 10 bases, with 10 bases between the two germline ends. The CDR3 is 12 residues long. The CDR3 loop reads CASSLDSSVAFF. CDR3 DNA: TGTGCCAGCAGCTTAGATAGTTCGGTAGCTTTCTTT.

This clone was detected only a few times. This chain uses TRBV7-9 with TRBJ2-2; no definite D call. Germline CDR1 is SEHNR and CDR2 is FQNEAQ (reference sequence). Trimming took off 4 bases at V and 5 bases at J, with 8 bases between the two ends. The length of the CDR3 is 13 residues. This CDR3 is CASSSIGTGELFF. The CDR3 DNA follows: TGTGCCAGCAGCTCTATTGGAACCGGGGAGCTGTTTTTT.

The chain couples TRBV15 to TRBJ1-2; D is perhaps TRBD1 (5 bases). The CDR3 spans 16 residues. Germline V gene data show CDR1 as LNHNV and CDR2 as YYDKDF (reference sequence). Trimming took 3 bases from V and 1 from J, leaving 15 bases between them. Written as DNA, the CDR3 is TGTGCCACCAGCAGCTTCGAGAGGGGATATAACTATGGCTACACCTTC. Amino acid sequence: CATSSFERGYNYGYTF.

This clone was observed a handful of times. The V gene is TRBV29-1, the J gene TRBJ1-1; 8 bases line up with TRBD1. The V gene's germline CDR1 is SQVTM and CDR2 ANQGSEA. The length of the CDR3 is 10 residues. V shed 6 bases and J 8 bases; nucleotides not matched to a gene: 2. The CDR3 DNA sequence: TGCAGCGTGGGACAGGCCGAAGCTTTCTTT. It encodes CSVGQAEAFF.

This rearrangement joins TRBV29-1 to TRBJ1-1; 10 nucleotides line up with TRBD1. The CDR3 is made up of 14 amino acids. Germline V gene sequence: CDR1 SQVTM, CDR2 ANQGSEA. V shed 3 bases, J shed 6 bases, and the junction held 7 bases outside the gene matches. CDR3 sequence reads: CSVDEGQGRSEAFF. The CDR3 bases are TGCAGCGTTGACGAGGGACAGGGGCGGTCTGAAGCTTTCTTT.

The chain uses TRBV5-6 and TRBJ1-1, with no clear D. With 0 bases removed from V and 7 bases from J, the gap between germline ends came to 10 bases. The CDR3 loop spans 13 amino acids. Germline loops: CDR1 SGHDT, CDR2 YYEEEE. The CDR3: CASSLARANEAFF. CDR3 bases: TGTGCCAGCAGCTTGGCCCGGGCCAATGAAGCTTTCTTT. Based on the CDR3 plus reference TRBV5-6 and TRBJ1-1, the full variable domain is DAGVTQSPTHLIKTRGQQVTLRCSPKSGHDTVSWYQQALGQGPQFIFQYYEEEERQRGNFPDRFSGHQFPNYSSELNVNALLLGDSALYLCASSLARANEAFFGQGTRLTVV.

V is TRBV5-1 and J is TRBJ2-6; D is ambiguous. CDR3 size: 12 residues. V lost 8 bases, J lost 1 base, and 4 bases lay in between. Germline-derived CDR1 and CDR2 are SGHRS and YFSETQ. CDR3 residues: CASRSGANVLTF. As DNA, the CDR3 is TGCGCCAGTCGGTCTGGGGCCAACGTCCTGACTTTC.

The chain is built from TRBV7-2 and TRBJ2-2; D is unclear. CDR3 size: 13 residues. In germline, CDR1 is SGHTA, CDR2 FQGNSA. V was trimmed by 3 bases and J by 1 base, leaving 3 bases between them. The chain's CDR3 is CASSFRNTGELFF. DNA of the CDR3: TGTGCCAGCAGCTTTAGGAACACCGGGGAGCTGTTTTTT. Combining the CDR3 with reference TRBV7-2 and TRBJ2-2 gives the whole variable domain GAGVSQSPSNKVTEKGKDVELRCDPISGHTALYWYRQSLGQGLEFLIYFQGNSAPDKSGLPSDRFSAERTGGSVSTLTIQRTQQEDSAVYLCASSFRNTGELFFGEGSRLTVL.